The TCR beta chain described here comes from a study of CD8 T cells in Susac syndrome. This CDR3 region has 14 residues. The ends lost 6 bases at V and 6 bases at J; junction bases unmatched: 7. Germline values: CDR1 SQVTM, CDR2 ANQGSEA. An amount of RNA that ranged from roughly 0.5 to 1 ug was reverse transcribed with random hexamers. TCRdb re-called the immunoSEQ multiplex PCR reads through MiXCR, storing one row per CDR3 protein. The sample shows some 100,000 distinct CDR3 sequences, 85% to 95% of them seen only once. Material for sequencing was CD8+ T cells from PBMCs. This clonotype originated in a human donor in good health. The rearrangement uses TRBV29-1 and TRBJ2-1; TRBD2 matches 11 bases. This CDR3 reads CSVALLAGANEQFF. The CDR3 DNA follows: TGCAGCGTGGCCCTACTAGCGGGAGCCAATGAGCAGTTCTTC.